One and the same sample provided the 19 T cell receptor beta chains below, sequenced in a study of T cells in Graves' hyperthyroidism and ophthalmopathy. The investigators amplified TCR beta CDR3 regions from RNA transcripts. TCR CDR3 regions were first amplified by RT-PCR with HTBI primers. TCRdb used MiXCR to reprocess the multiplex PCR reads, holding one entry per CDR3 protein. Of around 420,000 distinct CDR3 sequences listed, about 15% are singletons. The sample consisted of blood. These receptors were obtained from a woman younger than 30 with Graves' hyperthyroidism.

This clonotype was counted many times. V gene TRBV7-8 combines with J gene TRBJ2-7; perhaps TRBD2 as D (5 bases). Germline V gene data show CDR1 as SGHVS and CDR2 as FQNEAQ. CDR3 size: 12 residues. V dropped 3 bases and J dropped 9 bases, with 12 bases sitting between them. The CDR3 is CASSLLLGPQYF. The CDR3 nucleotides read TGTGCCAGCAGCTTGTTACTAGGCCCGCAGTACTTC.

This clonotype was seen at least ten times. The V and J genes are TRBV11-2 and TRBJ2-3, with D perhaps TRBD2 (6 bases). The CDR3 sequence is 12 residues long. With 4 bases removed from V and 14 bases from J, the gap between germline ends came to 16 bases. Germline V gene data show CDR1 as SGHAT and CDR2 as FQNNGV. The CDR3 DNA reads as TGTGCCAGCAGCTCCCCAATGGGGGGAGGGTATTTT. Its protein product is CASSSPMGGGYF.

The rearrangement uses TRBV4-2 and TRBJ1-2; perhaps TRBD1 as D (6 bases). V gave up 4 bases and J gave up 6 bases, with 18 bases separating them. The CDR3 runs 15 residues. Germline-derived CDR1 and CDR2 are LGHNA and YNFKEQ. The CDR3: CASSLRTQGLDGYTF. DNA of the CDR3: TGTGCCAGCAGCCTTCGGACGCAGGGGTTAGATGGCTACACCTTC.

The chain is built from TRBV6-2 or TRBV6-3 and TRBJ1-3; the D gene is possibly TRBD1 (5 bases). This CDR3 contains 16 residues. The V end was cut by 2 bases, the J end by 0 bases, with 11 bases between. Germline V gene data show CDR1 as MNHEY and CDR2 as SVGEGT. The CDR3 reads CASSYGAGHSGNTIYF. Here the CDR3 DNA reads TGTGCCAGCAGTTACGGGGCCGGTCACTCTGGAAACACCATATATTTT.

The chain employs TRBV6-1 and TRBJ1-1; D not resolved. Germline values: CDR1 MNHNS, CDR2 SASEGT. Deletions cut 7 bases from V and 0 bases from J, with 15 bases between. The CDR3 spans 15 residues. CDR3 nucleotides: TGTGCCAGCATAAAGTCCGGTTTTATGAACACTGAAGCTTTCTTT. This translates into CASIKSGFMNTEAFF.

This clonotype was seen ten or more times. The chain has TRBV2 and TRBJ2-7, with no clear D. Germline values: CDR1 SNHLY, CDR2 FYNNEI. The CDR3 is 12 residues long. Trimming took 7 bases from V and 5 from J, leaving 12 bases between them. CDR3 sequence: CASIRQGNEQYF. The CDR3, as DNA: TGTGCCAGCATTAGGCAAGGTAACGAGCAGTACTTC.

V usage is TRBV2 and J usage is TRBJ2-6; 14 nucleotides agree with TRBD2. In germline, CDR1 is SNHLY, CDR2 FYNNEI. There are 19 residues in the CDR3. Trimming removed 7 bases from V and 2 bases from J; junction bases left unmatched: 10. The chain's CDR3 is CASIPRVTSGGAGANVLTF. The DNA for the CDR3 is TGTGCCAGCATTCCTCGCGTGACTAGCGGGGGGGCTGGGGCCAACGTCCTGACTTTC. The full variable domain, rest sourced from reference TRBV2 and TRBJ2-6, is EPEVTQTPSHQVTQMGQEVILRCVPISNHLYFYWYRQILGQKVEFLVSFYNNEISEKSEIFDDQFSVERPDGSNFTLKIRSTKLEDSAMYFCASIPRVTSGGAGANVLTFGAGSRLTVL.

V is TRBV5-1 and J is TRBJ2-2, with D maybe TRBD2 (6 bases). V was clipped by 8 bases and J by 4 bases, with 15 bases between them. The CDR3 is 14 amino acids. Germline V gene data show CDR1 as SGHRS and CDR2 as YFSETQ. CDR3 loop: CASRVGSGTGELFF. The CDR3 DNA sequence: TGCGCCAGTCGGGTCGGGAGTGGCACCGGGGAGCTGTTTTTT.

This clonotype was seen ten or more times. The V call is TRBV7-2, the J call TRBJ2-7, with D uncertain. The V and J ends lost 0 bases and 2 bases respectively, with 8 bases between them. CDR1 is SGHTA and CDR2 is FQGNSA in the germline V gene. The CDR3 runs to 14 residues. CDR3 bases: TGTGCCAGCAGCTTAGCGCTCCAGACCTACGAGCAGTACTTC. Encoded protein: CASSLALQTYEQYF.

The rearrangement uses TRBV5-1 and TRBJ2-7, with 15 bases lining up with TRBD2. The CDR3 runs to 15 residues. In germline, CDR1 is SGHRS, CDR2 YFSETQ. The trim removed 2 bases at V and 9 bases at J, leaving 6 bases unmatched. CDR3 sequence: CASSFTGLAGGVQYF. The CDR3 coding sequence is TGCGCCAGCAGCTTTACGGGACTAGCGGGAGGAGTGCAGTACTTC.

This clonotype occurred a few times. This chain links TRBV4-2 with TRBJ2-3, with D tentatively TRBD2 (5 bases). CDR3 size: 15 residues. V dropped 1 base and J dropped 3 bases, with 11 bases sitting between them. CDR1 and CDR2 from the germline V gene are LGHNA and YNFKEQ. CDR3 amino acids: CASSQGQAVTDTQYF. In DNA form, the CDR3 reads TGTGCCAGCAGCCAAGGGCAAGCGGTAACAGATACGCAGTATTTT.

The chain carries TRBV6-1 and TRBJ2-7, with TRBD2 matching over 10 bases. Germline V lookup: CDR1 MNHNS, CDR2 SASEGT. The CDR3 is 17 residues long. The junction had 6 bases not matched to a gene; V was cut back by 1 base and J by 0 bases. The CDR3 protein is CASSEVTSGVTSYEQYF. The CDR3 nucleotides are TGTGCCAGCAGTGAAGTCACTAGCGGGGTCACCTCCTACGAGCAGTACTTC.

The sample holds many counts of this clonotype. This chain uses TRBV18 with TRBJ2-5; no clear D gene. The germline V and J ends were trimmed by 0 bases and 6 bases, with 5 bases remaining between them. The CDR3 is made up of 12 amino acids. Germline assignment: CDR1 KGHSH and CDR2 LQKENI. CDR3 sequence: CASSPPGKTQYF. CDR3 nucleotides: TGTGCCAGCTCACCACCGGGCAAGACCCAGTACTTC. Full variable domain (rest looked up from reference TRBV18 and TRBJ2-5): NAGVMQNPRHLVRRRGQEARLRCSPMKGHSHVYWYRQLPEEGLKFMVYLQKENIIDESGMPKERFSAEFPKEGPSILRIQQVVRGDSAAYFCASSPPGKTQYFGPGTRLLVL.

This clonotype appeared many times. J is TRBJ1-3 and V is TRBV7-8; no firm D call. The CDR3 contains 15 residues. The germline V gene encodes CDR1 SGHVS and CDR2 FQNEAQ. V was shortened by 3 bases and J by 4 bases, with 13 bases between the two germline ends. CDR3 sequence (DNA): TGTGCCAGCAGCTTGGTTTTATCCGGGGGAAACACCATATATTTT. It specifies CASSLVLSGGNTIYF.

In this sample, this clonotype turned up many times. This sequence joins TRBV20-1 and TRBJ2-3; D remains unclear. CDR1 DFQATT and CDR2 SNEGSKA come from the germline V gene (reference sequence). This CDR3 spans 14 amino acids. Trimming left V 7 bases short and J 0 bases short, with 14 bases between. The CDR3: CSVLQATSTDTQYF. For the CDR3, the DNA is TGCAGTGTCTTACAAGCGACTAGCACAGATACGCAGTATTTT.

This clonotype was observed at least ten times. CDR3: CASSYSPSGRSSYNEQFF. DNA of the CDR3: TGTGCCAGCAGTTACTCTCCTAGCGGGAGGAGCTCCTACAATGAGCAGTTCTTC. The chain carries TRBV6-6 and TRBJ2-1; 11 nucleotides align to TRBD2. The CDR3 is 18 amino acids. Trimming cost V 0 bases and J 0 bases; bases outside gene matches: 4. Germline V gene lookup returns CDR1 MNHNY and CDR2 SVGAGI (reference sequence).

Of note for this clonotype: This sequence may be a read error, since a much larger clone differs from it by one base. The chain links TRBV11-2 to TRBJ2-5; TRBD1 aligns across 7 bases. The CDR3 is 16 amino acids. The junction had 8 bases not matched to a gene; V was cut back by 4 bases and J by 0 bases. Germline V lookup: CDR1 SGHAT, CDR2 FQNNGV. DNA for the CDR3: TGTGCCAGCAGCTCGACAGGGTTGGGAAACCAAGAGACCCAGTACTTC. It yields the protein CASSSTGLGNQETQYF. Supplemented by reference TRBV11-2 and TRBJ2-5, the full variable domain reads EAGVAQSPRYKIIEKRQSVAFWCNPISGHATLYWYQQILGQGPKLLIQFQNNGVVDDSQLPKDRFSAERLKGVDSTLKIQPAKLEDSAVYLCASSSTGLGNQETQYFGPGTRLLVL.

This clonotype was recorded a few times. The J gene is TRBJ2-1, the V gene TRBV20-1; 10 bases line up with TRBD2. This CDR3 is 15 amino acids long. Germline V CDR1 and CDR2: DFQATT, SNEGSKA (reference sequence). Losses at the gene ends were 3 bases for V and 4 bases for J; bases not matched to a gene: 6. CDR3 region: CSASPRLAGYNEQFF. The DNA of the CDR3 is TGCAGTGCTAGCCCCAGACTAGCGGGTTACAATGAGCAGTTCTTC.

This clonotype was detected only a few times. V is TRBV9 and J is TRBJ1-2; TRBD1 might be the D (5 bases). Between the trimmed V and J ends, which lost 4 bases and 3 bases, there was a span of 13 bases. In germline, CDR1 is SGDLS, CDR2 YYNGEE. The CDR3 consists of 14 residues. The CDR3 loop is CASSSQGLDYGYTF. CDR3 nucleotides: TGTGCCAGCAGCTCTCAGGGATTGGACTATGGCTACACCTTC.